Each of the 13 T cell receptor beta chains below was sequenced from the same sample in a study of cytomegalovirus exposure and HLA in healthy donors. 13 Jbeta primers and 60 Vbeta primers were used for the PCR. Generated by immunoSEQ multiplex PCR, the TCRdb table keeps only in-frame clones and is missing some. This sample has some 120,000 clones; about 85% occur once, and the top ten carry 0.2% to 0.25%. Input material: PBMCs. The source of these receptors is a man in his forties or fifties in good health and CMV-seronegative.

This clone was counted a single time. V usage is TRBV11-3 and J usage is TRBJ2-2, with 7 bases identical to TRBD2. The CDR3 is made up of 14 amino acids. Germline loops: CDR1 SGHNT, CDR2 YENEEA. V lost 6 bases to trimming and J lost 3 bases; unmatched junction nucleotides: 4. The chain's CDR3 is CASRLTSHTGELFF. CDR3 DNA sequence: TGTGCCAGCAGATTGACTAGCCACACCGGGGAGCTGTTTTTT.

The chain employs TRBV2 and TRBJ2-2; D is undetermined. Deletions cut 1 base from V and 2 bases from J, with 8 bases between. CDR1 and CDR2 from the germline V gene are SNHLY and FYNNEI. There are 15 residues in the CDR3. The CDR3 coding sequence is TGTGCCAGCAGTGAAGTCGGCGGAAACACCGGGGAGCTGTTTTTT. It translates to CASSEVGGNTGELFF.

The chain links TRBV7-6 to TRBJ2-7; possibly TRBD1 for D (6 bases). Germline loops: CDR1 SGHVS, CDR2 FNYEAQ. CDR3 length equals 13 residues. Trimming shortened V by 1 base and J by 6 bases, and 10 bases separated the two germline ends. In DNA, the CDR3 is TGTGCCAGCAGCTTAGGAGAGGGGGTCGAGCAGTACTTC. Encoded protein: CASSLGEGVEQYF.

This clone was found a few times. This chain uses TRBV23-1 with TRBJ1-5, with TRBD1 as a possible D gene (5 bases). TRBV23-1 is reported as an ORF; its role is uncertain. The CDR3 is 11 residues long. V lost 11 bases to trimming and J lost 5 bases, with 10 bases between them. The CDR3 DNA reads as TGCGCCGGGGGGAGTGATCAGCCCCAGCATTTT. It yields the protein CAGGSDQPQHF.

The chain uses TRBV19 and TRBJ2-7, with TRBD2 matching 11 bases. There are 15 residues in the CDR3. CDR1 and CDR2 (germline): LNHDA, SQIVND (reference sequence). Trimming removed 2 bases from V and 2 bases from J; junction bases left unmatched: 2. The CDR3 sequence: CASSISSGGAYEQYF. The CDR3 nucleotides are TGTGCCAGTAGTATAAGTAGCGGGGGGGCCTACGAGCAGTACTTC.

This clone was seen a few times. This chain uses TRBV5-1 with TRBJ2-2; TRBD2 aligns across 9 bases. After removal of 4 bases from V and 6 bases from J, the junction contained 13 bases not matched to a gene. CDR1 and CDR2 (germline): SGHRS, YFSETQ. The CDR3 consists of 17 residues. CDR3 amino acids: CASSLGGLAGSSGELFF. Here the CDR3 DNA reads TGCGCCAGCAGCCTGGGGGGCCTAGCGGGGTCTTCCGGGGAGCTGTTTTTT.

The chain carries TRBV6-6 and TRBJ1-1, with D tentatively TRBD1 (5 bases). Between the trimmed V and J ends, which lost 0 bases and 0 bases, there was a span of 8 bases. The CDR3 sequence is 15 residues long. Germline values: CDR1 MNHNY, CDR2 SVGAGI (reference sequence). The CDR3 DNA is TGTGCCAGCAGTTACTCGGGGGGAATGAACACTGAAGCTTTCTTT. Protein sequence: CASSYSGGMNTEAFF.

The rearrangement links TRBV10-3 to TRBJ2-6; D unresolved. With 5 bases removed from V and 0 bases from J, the gap between germline ends came to 5 bases. The germline gives CDR1 ENHRY, CDR2 SYGVKD. The CDR3 is 14 residues long. The CDR3 nucleotides read TGTGCCATCAGTACTACCTCTGGGGCCAACGTCCTGACTTTC. Encoded protein: CAISTTSGANVLTF.

The chain couples TRBV2 to TRBJ1-2; D call uncertain. Germline values: CDR1 SNHLY, CDR2 FYNNEI. Trimming stripped 2 bases from V and 8 bases from J, with 18 bases between. CDR3 size: 15 residues. The CDR3 protein is CASSEPRRYLSGYTF. The CDR3 DNA sequence: TGTGCCAGCAGTGAACCCAGGCGTTACCTCTCGGGCTACACCTTC.

This chain links TRBV19 with TRBJ2-3; D may be TRBD2 (6 bases). Germline V lookup: CDR1 LNHDA, CDR2 SQIVND (reference sequence). CDR3 size: 15 residues. Trimming shortened V by 1 base and J by 4 bases, and 12 bases separated the two germline ends. The CDR3: CASSIGRGRADTQYF. The CDR3 DNA reads as TGTGCCAGTAGTATAGGGCGGGGCCGCGCAGATACGCAGTATTTT.

The gene calls are TRBV5-1 and TRBJ2-5; 8 bases are a match to TRBD1. CDR1 SGHRS and CDR2 YFSETQ come from the germline V gene. V lost 3 bases, J lost 8 bases, and 9 bases stayed unmatched. This CDR3 is 14 amino acids long. Here the CDR3 reads CASSSTGAGETQYF. The CDR3 coding sequence is TGCGCCAGCAGCTCGACAGGGGCCGGGGAAACCCAGTACTTC.

This clone was seen a single time. V and J are TRBV28 and TRBJ2-2; D not certain. The CDR3 is 12 amino acids. CDR1 is MDHEN and CDR2 is SYDVKM in the germline V gene. V lost 2 bases and J 8 bases, leaving 6 bases between the germline ends. As DNA, the CDR3 is TGTGCCAGCAGTTTAGTACTGGGGGAGCTGTTTTTT. Amino acid sequence: CASSLVLGELFF.

V is TRBV29-1 and J is TRBJ2-7; D may be TRBD2 (5 bases). Trimming cost V 5 bases and J 0 bases, with 11 bases left between them. The V gene's germline CDR1 is SQVTM and CDR2 ANQGSEA. The CDR3 extends over 13 amino acids. CDR3 residues: CSVRGLLSYEQYF. The CDR3 coding sequence is TGCAGCGTTAGAGGACTGCTCTCCTACGAGCAGTACTTC.